A selection of T cell receptor beta chains follows, all from one sample in a study of cytomegalovirus exposure and HLA in healthy donors. Libraries were prepared by immunoSEQ multiplex PCR; TCRdb keeps only in-frame clonotypes and omits some of them. The data show around 150,000 clones, approximately 84% seen once. Specimen: PBMCs. These TCRs come from a man aged 25-45 years in good health and CMV-seropositive. CDR3s include the opening cysteine and the closing phenylalanine or tryptophan. Each record gives: V gene, CDR3 protein.

v_call: TRBV6-6
cdr3_aa: CASSHDTSGGSYEQYF

v_call: TRBV7-8
cdr3_aa: CASSLETDLNTEAFF

v_call: TRBV6-1
cdr3_aa: CASSEGRTWLHQPQHF

v_call: TRBV6-5
cdr3_aa: CASSSGQTPGNTIYF

v_call: TRBV5-1
cdr3_aa: CASSLLGGALGNTIYF

v_call: TRBV7-6
cdr3_aa: CASSTSGGNTEAFF

v_call: TRBV2
cdr3_aa: CASTDSVEQFF

v_call: TRBV6-1
cdr3_aa: CASSTPESRGTQYF

v_call: TRBV5-1
cdr3_aa: CASRGQGMNYGYTF

v_call: TRBV13
cdr3_aa: CASSLSSGPLTEQFF

v_call: TRBV9
cdr3_aa: CASSVHFQETQYF

v_call: TRBV15
cdr3_aa: CATSATTLRGYNTEAFF

v_call: TRBV6-5
cdr3_aa: CASSLLGVTGELFF

v_call: TRBV6-5
cdr3_aa: CASSFDSYYGYTF

v_call: TRBV7-6
cdr3_aa: CASSLDKTGGSYEQYF

v_call: TRBV10-1
cdr3_aa: CASSESQGGRETQYF

v_call: TRBV10-2
cdr3_aa: CASSLGQGSEAFF

v_call: TRBV6-6
cdr3_aa: CASCRGIATEAFF

v_call: TRBV5-6
cdr3_aa: CASSPTSTSSSTDTQYF

v_call: TRBV4-1
cdr3_aa: CASSKTSGGTDTQYF

v_call: TRBV30
cdr3_aa: CAWSRGWDTEAFF

v_call: TRBV5-1
cdr3_aa: CASSHQLAGTDTQYF

v_call: TRBV13
cdr3_aa: CASSLADRRRTGELFF

v_call: TRBV6-6
cdr3_aa: CASSTRQDGELFF

v_call: TRBV6-6
cdr3_aa: CASSSLAGSYNEQFF

v_call: TRBV19
cdr3_aa: CASSLENRANTEAFF

v_call: TRBV6-5
cdr3_aa: CASSYRASGKGELFF

v_call: TRBV2
cdr3_aa: CASSALAGAGQYF

v_call: TRBV7-3
cdr3_aa: CASSKTGAADTQYF

v_call: TRBV19
cdr3_aa: CAVYQGHTEAFF

v_call: TRBV30
cdr3_aa: CAWTGHHYGYTF

v_call: TRBV5-1
cdr3_aa: CASSLYTLGTGHTDTQYF

v_call: TRBV6-1
cdr3_aa: CTRSNEQFF

v_call: TRBV6-1
cdr3_aa: CASSVPTGGASWGYTF

v_call: TRBV7-9
cdr3_aa: CASSLTGTGNEKLFF

v_call: TRBV5-1
cdr3_aa: CASSLPADRGREDTQYF

v_call: TRBV19
cdr3_aa: CASSALGELNTEAFF

v_call: TRBV2
cdr3_aa: CASKGSSGGPTDTQYF

v_call: TRBV5-6
cdr3_aa: CASSSDRGSRAFF

v_call: TRBV5-1
cdr3_aa: CASSLNYGGTGNGYTF

v_call: TRBV9
cdr3_aa: CASSPTYF

v_call: TRBV2
cdr3_aa: CASGQGRGEQYF

v_call: TRBV30
cdr3_aa: CACSFSGRETQYF

v_call: TRBV13
cdr3_aa: CASSAGQGTETQYF

v_call: TRBV6-5
cdr3_aa: CASRRQETSNQPQHF

v_call: TRBV9
cdr3_aa: CASSAGTSYNEQFF

v_call: TRBV5-4
cdr3_aa: CASSLVREEDTEAFF

v_call: TRBV6-6
cdr3_aa: CASSRDFSSSYEQYF

v_call: TRBV6-5
cdr3_aa: CASSYEGQRIYEQYF

v_call: TRBV7-2
cdr3_aa: CASSSARLAGEETQYF

v_call: TRBV20-1
cdr3_aa: CSARGTEGYTF

v_call: TRBV10-3
cdr3_aa: CAISEGRGIMNTEAFF

v_call: TRBV11-2
cdr3_aa: CAEGINYGYTF

v_call: TRBV7-2
cdr3_aa: CASSRDLLYGYTF

v_call: TRBV5-1
cdr3_aa: CASSFMDSKNSPLHF